This T cell receptor beta chain was recovered during a study of shared clonotypes between healthy human individuals. Across the study: Donors consisted of two women and three men between 18 and 49.

Donors were healthy HIV-negative adults without recently reported acute infections or vaccinations. CD4+ cells yielded CD45RA+ naive and CD45RA-negative memory subsets. The table lists this clone with a count of one. The CDR3 covers 18 residues. The V and J ends lost 4 bases and 3 bases, in that order; junction bases with no gene match: 11. Germline V lookup: CDR1 SNHLY, CDR2 FYNNEI. Several immunoSEQ 96-well plates shared each subset's DNA, each plate a replicate. Assay: immunoSEQ multiplex PCR; the TCRdb copy retains only in-frame clones and omits some. The repertoire consists of millions of clones, with 93% occurring once and the leading ten covering 0.39%.

This sequence was found in a young man in good health. Some clones in this sample may be carry-over from other donors' samples. The J gene is TRBJ2-3, the V gene TRBV2, with 12 bases that match TRBD1. Material: naive CD4+ T cells from PBMCs. This sample's subset: CD45RA+ positively selected. The CDR3 sequence is CASSALPAGQGATDTQYF. Here the CDR3 DNA reads TGTGCCAGCAGTGCCCTCCCCGCGGGACAGGGGGCAACAGATACGCAGTATTTT.